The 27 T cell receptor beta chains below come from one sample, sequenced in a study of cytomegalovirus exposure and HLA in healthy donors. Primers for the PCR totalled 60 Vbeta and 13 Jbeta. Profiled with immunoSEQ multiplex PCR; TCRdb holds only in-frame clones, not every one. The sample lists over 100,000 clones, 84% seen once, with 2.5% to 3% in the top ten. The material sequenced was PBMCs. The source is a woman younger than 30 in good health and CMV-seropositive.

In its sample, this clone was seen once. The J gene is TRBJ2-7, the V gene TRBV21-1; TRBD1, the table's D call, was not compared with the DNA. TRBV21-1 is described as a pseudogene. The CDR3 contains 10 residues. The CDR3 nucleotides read TGTGCCAGCAGCAAAATATGGGGGCGATTC. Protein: CASSKIWGRF.

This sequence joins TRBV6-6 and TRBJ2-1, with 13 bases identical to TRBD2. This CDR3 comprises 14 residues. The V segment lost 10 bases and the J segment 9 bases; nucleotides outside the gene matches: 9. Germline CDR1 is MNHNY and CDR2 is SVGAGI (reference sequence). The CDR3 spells CATLGTSGGVEQFF. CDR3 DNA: TGTGCCACTCTAGGTACTAGCGGGGGGGTTGAGCAGTTCTTC.

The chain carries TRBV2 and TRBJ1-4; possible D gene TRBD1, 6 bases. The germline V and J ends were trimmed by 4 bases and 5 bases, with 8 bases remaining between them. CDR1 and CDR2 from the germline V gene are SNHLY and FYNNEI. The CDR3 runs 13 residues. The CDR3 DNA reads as TGTGCCAGCAGTGTACAGGGAAATGAAAAACTGTTTTTT. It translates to CASSVQGNEKLFF.

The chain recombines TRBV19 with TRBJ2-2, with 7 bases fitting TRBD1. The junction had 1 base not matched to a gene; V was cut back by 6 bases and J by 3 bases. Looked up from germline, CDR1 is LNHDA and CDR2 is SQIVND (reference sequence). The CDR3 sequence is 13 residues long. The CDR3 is CASSQGDTGELFF. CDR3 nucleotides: TGTGCCAGTAGCCAGGGGGACACCGGGGAGCTGTTTTTT.

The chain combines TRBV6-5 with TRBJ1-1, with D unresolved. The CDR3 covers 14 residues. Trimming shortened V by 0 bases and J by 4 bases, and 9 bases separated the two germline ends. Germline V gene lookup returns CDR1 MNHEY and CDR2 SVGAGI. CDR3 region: CASSYSDSSTEAFF. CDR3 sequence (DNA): TGTGCCAGCAGTTACTCCGACTCCTCCACTGAAGCTTTCTTT.

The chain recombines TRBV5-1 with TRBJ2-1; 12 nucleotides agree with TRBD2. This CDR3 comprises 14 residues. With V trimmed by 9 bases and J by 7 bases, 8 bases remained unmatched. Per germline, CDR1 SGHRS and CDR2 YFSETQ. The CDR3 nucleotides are TGCGCCACGAGGCTAGCGGGGGGGCCGAATGAGCAGTTCTTC. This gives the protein CATRLAGGPNEQFF.

CDR3: CASNSQGNTGELFF. CDR3 DNA sequence: TGTGCCAGCAATTCACAGGGGAACACCGGGGAGCTGTTTTTT. The V and J genes are TRBV28 and TRBJ2-2; D is possibly TRBD1 (6 bases). In germline, CDR1 is MDHEN, CDR2 SYDVKM. V was pared by 7 bases and J by 1 base, with 10 bases between. This CDR3 contains 14 residues.

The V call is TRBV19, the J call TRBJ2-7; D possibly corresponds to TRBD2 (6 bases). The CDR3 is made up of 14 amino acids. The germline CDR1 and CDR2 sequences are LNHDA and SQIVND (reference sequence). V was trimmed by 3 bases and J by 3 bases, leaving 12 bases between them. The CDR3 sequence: CASSMRLALYEQYF. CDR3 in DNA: TGTGCCAGTAGTATGCGTCTAGCGCTCTACGAGCAGTACTTC.

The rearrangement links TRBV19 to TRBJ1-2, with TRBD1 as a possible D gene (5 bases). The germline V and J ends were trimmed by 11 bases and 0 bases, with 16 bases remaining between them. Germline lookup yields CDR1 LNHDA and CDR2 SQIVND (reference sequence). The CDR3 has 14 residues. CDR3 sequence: CASTRQSPNYGYTF. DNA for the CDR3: TGTGCCTCCACCAGACAGTCCCCTAACTATGGCTACACCTTC.

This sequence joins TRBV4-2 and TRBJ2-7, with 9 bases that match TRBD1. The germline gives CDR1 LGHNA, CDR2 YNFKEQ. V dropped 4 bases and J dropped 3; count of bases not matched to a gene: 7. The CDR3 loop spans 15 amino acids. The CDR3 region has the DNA TGTGCCAGCAGCCCCGAAGGACAGGGGAACTACGAGCAGTACTTC. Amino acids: CASSPEGQGNYEQYF.

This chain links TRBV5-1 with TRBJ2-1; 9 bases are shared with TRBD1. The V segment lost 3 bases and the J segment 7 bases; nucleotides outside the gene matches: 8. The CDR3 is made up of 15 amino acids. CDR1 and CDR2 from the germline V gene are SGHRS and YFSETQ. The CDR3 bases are TGCGCCAGCAGCTCGGGACAGGGATCGTATAATGAGCAGTTCTTC. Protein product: CASSSGQGSYNEQFF.

The CDR3 bases are TGTGCCAGTAGCATTGGGATGGGGACATTTAATGAGCAGTTCTTC. It yields the protein CASSIGMGTFNEQFF. This rearrangement joins TRBV19 to TRBJ2-1; possibly TRBD1 for D (6 bases). V was pared by 6 bases and J by 7 bases, with 19 bases between. CDR1 is LNHDA and CDR2 is SQIVND in the germline V gene (reference sequence). There are 15 residues in the CDR3.

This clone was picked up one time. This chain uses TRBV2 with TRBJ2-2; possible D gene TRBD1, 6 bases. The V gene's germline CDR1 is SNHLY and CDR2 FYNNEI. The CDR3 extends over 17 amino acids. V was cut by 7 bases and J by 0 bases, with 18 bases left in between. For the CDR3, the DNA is TGTGCCAGCAAATTGGGTAGGACAGCCGCGAACACCGGGGAGCTGTTTTTT. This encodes CASKLGRTAANTGELFF.

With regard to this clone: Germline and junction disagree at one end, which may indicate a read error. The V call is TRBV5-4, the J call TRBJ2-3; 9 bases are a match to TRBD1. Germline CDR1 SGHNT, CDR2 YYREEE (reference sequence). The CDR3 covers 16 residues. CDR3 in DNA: TGTGCCAGCAGCTCATACCGGGACAGGGACACAGGTACGCAGTATTTT. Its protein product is CASSSYRDRDTGTQYF.

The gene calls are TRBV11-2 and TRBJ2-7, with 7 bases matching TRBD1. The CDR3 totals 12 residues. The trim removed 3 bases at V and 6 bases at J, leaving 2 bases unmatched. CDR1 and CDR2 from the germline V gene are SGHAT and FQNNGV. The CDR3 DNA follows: TGTGCCAGCAGCTTTTCAGGGGGCGAGCAGTACTTC. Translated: CASSFSGGEQYF.

CDR3 bases: TGCAGCGCACGCAGCTCCTATAATTCACCCCTCCACTTT. Translated: CSARSSYNSPLHF. This chain connects TRBV29-1 to TRBJ1-6; no reliable D call. The CDR3 loop spans 13 amino acids. Per the germline V gene, CDR1 is SQVTM and CDR2 is ANQGSEA. Trimming stripped 7 bases from V and 0 bases from J, with 7 bases between.

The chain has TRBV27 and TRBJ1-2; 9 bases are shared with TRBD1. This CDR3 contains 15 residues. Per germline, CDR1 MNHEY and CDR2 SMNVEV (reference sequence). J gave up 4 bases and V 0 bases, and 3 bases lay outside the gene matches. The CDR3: CASSLSGTGRYGYTF. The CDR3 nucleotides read TGTGCCAGCAGTTTATCGGGGACAGGGCGCTATGGCTACACCTTC.

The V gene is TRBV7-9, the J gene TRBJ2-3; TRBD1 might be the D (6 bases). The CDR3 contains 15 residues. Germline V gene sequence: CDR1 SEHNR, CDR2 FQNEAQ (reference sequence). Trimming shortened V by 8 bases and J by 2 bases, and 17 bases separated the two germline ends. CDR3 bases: TGTGCCAGCTCTCAACAGGGTATCCCCACAGATACGCAGTATTTT. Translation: CASSQQGIPTDTQYF.

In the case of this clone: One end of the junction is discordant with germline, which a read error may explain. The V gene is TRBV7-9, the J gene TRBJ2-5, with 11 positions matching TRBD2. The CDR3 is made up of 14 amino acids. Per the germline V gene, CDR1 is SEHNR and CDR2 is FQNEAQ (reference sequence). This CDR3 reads CSSGIAGGLETQYF. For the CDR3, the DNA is TGTTCCAGCGGCATAGCGGGGGGGCTGGAGACCCAGTACTTC.

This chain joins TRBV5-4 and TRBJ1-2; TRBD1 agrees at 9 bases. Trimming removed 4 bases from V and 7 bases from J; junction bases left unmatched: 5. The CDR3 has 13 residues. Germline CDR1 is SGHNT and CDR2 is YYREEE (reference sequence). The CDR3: CASSGWTGAGYTF. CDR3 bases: TGTGCCAGCAGCGGATGGACAGGGGCTGGCTACACCTTC. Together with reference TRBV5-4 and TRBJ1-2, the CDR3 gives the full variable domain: ETGVTQSPTHLIKTRGQQVTLRCSSQSGHNTVSWYQQALGQGPQFIFQYYREEENGRGNFPPRFSGLQFPNYSSELNVNALELDDSALYLCASSGWTGAGYTFGSGTRLTVV.

The CDR3 bases are TGTGCCAGCAGTGTGGGGACTAGCGGCTACAATGAGCAGTTCTTC. Translated: CASSVGTSGYNEQFF. The chain recombines TRBV2 with TRBJ2-1, with 11 bases aligning to TRBD2. CDR1 is SNHLY and CDR2 is FYNNEI in the germline V gene. J lost 3 bases, V lost 4 bases, and 2 bases had no gene match. CDR3 size: 15 residues. Complete variable domain (other parts from reference TRBV2 and TRBJ2-1): EPEVTQTPSHQVTQMGQEVILRCVPISNHLYFYWYRQILGQKVEFLVSFYNNEISEKSEIFDDQFSVERPDGSNFTLKIRSTKLEDSAMYFCASSVGTSGYNEQFFGPGTRLTVL.

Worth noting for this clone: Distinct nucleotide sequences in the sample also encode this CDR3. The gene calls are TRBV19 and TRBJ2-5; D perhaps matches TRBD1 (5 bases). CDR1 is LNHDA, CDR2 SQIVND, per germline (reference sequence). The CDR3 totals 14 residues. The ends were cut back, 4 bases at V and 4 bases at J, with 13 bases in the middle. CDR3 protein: CASSTKQGAETQYF. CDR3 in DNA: TGTGCCAGTAGTACTAAACAAGGGGCAGAGACCCAGTACTTC.

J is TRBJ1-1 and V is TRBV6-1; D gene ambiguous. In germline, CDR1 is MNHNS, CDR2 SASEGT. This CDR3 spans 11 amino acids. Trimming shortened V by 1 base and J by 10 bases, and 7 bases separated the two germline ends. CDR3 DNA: TGTGCCAGCAGTGAAGAAAGAGGAGCTTTCTTT. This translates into CASSEERGAFF.

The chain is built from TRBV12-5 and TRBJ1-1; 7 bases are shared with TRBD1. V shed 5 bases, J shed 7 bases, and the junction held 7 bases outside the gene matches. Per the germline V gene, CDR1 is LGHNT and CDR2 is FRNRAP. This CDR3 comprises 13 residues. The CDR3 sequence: CASGDFRQGEAFF. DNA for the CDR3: TGTGCTAGTGGTGATTTCCGACAGGGTGAAGCTTTCTTT.

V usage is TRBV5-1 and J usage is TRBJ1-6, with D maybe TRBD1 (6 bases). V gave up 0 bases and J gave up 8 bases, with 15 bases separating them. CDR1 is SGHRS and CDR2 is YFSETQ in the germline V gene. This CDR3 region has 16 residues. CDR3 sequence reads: CASSLAGTKYDSPLHF. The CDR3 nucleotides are TGCGCCAGCAGCTTGGCCGGGACAAAATATGATTCACCCCTCCACTTT.

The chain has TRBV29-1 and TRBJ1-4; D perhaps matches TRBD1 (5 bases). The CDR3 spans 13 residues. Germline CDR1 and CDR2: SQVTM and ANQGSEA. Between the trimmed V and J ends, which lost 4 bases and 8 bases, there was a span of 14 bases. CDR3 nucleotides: TGCAGCGTTGCGGTGACAGTATCCGAAAAACTGTTTTTT. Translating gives CSVAVTVSEKLFF.

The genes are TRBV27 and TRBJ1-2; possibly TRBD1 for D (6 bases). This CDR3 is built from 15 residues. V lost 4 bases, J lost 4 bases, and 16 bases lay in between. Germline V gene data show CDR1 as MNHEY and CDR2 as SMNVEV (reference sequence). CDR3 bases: TGTGCCAGCAGTTCTAATCAGGACAGCTCCTATGGCTACACCTTC. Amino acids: CASSSNQDSSYGYTF.